This note documents a single T cell receptor (beta chain) sequence. Its cognate antigen is unknown. Trimming took off 0 bases at V and 3 bases at J, with 15 bases between the two ends. CDR1 is SGHDN and CDR2 is FVKESK in the germline V gene. CDR3 length: 16 amino acids. Every diagnosis used clinical symptoms, serum thyroxine and TRAb, thyroid ultrasound and orbital computed tomography. This specimen comes from a study of T cells in Graves' hyperthyroidism and ophthalmopathy. Across the study: Peripheral blood samples were taken at initial diagnosis, prior to any treatment. Study observations and caveats: Also found in blood were most expanded thyroid clonotypes above 0.001.

TCR beta CDR3 regions were amplified from RNA. The HTBI set primed first-round TCR CDR3 RT-PCR. In TCRdb, the multiplex PCR reads were re-called with MiXCR into one record per CDR3 protein. The repertoire holds 250,000 or so distinct CDR3 sequences, with roughly 15% as singletons. Sequenced input: blood. The V call is TRBV14, the J call TRBJ2-7, with D tentatively TRBD2 (6 bases). The TCR comes from a woman between 40 and 55 years old with Graves' hyperthyroidism that later progressed to Graves' ophthalmopathy. Here the CDR3 reads CASSQEMGLLSYEQYF. The CDR3 bases are TGTGCCAGCAGCCAAGAGATGGGACTGCTAAGCTACGAGCAGTACTTC. Looking up the rest from reference TRBV14 and TRBJ2-7 gives the full variable domain: EAGVTQFPSHSVIEKGQTVTLRCDPISGHDNLYWYRRVMGKEIKFLLHFVKESKQDESGMPNNRFLAERTGGTYSTLKVQPAELEDSGVYFCASSQEMGLLSYEQYFGPGTRLTVT.